This T cell receptor beta chain came from a study of PD-L1 blockade in urothelial cancer. Study overall: Patients, treated from about 2014 onward, received atezolizumab 1,200 mg intravenously every 3 weeks. Blood analysis was done at 3 weeks (second dose) and 6 weeks after treatment began. Broader study findings: Durable-benefit cases showed more tumor-associated blood clone expansion at 3 weeks.

Generated by immunoSEQ multiplex PCR, the TCRdb table keeps only in-frame clones and is missing some. The sample records about 130,000 clones, around 85% being singletons. Time point described: pretreatment peripheral blood. About this clone: Its matching antigen is unknown.

The receptor was derived from a man aged 45-65 years with urothelial cancer. This specimen was PBMCs, taken around atezolizumab (anti-PD-L1) treatment.

The DNA for the CDR3 is TGTGCCAGCAGCCCAAGGGACAGGGTGCATCCGAACACCGGGGAGCTGTTTTTT. Amino acid sequence: CASSPRDRVHPNTGELFF. V is TRBV21-1 and J is TRBJ2-2; TRBD1 is the table's D call, not checked against the DNA. TRBV21-1 is a pseudogene. The CDR3 contains 18 residues.